The 26 T cell receptor beta chains in this list originate from one sample, sequenced in a study of OX40 agonist ivuxolimab in advanced cancers. Profiling relied on immunoSEQ multiplex PCR, and the TCRdb table lists in-frame clones only, not all of them. The sample gives approximately 82,000 clones, 75% to 90% of which show up once; around 0.84% is in the top ten. Sample: CD4+ or CD8+ T cells sorted from blood, taken in a trial of the OX40 agonist ivuxolimab. All receptors derive from an adult with an advanced solid tumor such as melanoma, head and neck, liver or kidney cancer.

The chain couples TRBV11-2 to TRBJ2-3; D perhaps matches TRBD1 (5 bases). The CDR3 extends over 14 amino acids. CDR1 is SGHAT, CDR2 FQNNGV, per germline. The V and J ends lost 3 bases and 6 bases respectively, with 13 bases between them. This chain's CDR3 is CASSFLQGRDTQYF. CDR3 nucleotide sequence: TGTGCCAGCAGCTTTCTCCAGGGTCGGGATACGCAGTATTTT.

This clone was seen just once. This rearrangement joins TRBV5-5 to TRBJ1-4; TRBD1 matches at 9 bases. V lost 3 bases to trimming and J lost 7 bases; unmatched junction nucleotides: 4. Germline V gene data show CDR1 as SGHKS and CDR2 as YYEKEE (reference sequence). The CDR3 has 14 amino acids. CDR3 protein: CASSSQGAREKLFF. The CDR3 region has the DNA TGTGCCAGCAGCTCACAGGGGGCTCGTGAAAAACTGTTTTTT.

V and J are TRBV27 and TRBJ2-4, with D possibly matching TRBD1 (5 bases). CDR1 MNHEY and CDR2 SMNVEV come from the germline V gene (reference sequence). The germline V and J ends were trimmed by 0 bases and 6 bases, with 12 bases remaining between them. The CDR3 runs to 15 residues. The CDR3 DNA sequence: TGTGCCAGCAGTTTATCCAGCCAGGGTAGAAACATTCAGTACTTC. Its protein product is CASSLSSQGRNIQYF.

The chain employs TRBV7-2 and TRBJ1-1; D call uncertain. The CDR3 sequence is 13 residues long. V shed 2 bases and J shed 1 base, with 5 bases lying between them. Germline V gene data show CDR1 as SGHTA and CDR2 as FQGNSA. The CDR3 nucleotides are TGTGCCAGCAGCTTAAGAGGGAACACTGAAGCTTTCTTT. As protein: CASSLRGNTEAFF.

This clone was detected once. J is TRBJ2-1 and V is TRBV10-1; TRBD1 matches at 8 bases. Germline trimming cut 9 bases from V and 5 bases from J; bases unmatched to any gene: 9. CDR3 length: 14 residues. Germline lookup yields CDR1 WNHNN and CDR2 SYGVQD (reference sequence). CDR3 region: CARLGQATNNEQFF. In nucleotides, the CDR3 is TGCGCCAGGTTGGGACAGGCGACAAACAATGAGCAGTTCTTC.

V and J are TRBV6-6 and TRBJ2-1, with D maybe TRBD2 (6 bases). Germline CDR1 reads MNHNY; CDR2 reads SVGAGI (reference sequence). Trimming took off 4 bases at V and 9 bases at J, with 16 bases between the two ends. This CDR3 contains 14 residues. The CDR3 region is CASSFRAPEGEQFF. CDR3 bases: TGTGCCAGCAGTTTCCGAGCCCCGGAGGGTGAGCAGTTCTTC.

The V call is TRBV5-1, the J call TRBJ1-2; weak D call: TRBD1 (5 bases). Trimming removed 4 bases at V and 2 bases at J, with 9 bases between. There are 13 residues in the CDR3. The germline CDR1 and CDR2 sequences are SGHRS and YFSETQ. CDR3 region: CASSLQENYGYTF. CDR3 sequence (DNA): TGCGCCAGCAGCCTACAGGAGAACTATGGCTACACCTTC.

The rearrangement links TRBV4-3 to TRBJ1-5, with D perhaps TRBD1 (5 bases). Trimming left V 0 bases short and J 6 bases short, with 12 bases between. CDR1 is LGHNA and CDR2 is YSLEER in the germline V gene. The length of the CDR3 is 15 residues. The CDR3 is CASSQEFEGAQPQHF. DNA of the CDR3: TGCGCCAGCAGCCAAGAGTTCGAAGGGGCTCAGCCCCAGCATTTT.

The chain uses TRBV5-5 and TRBJ1-5, with 8 nucleotides matching TRBD1. Germline V lookup: CDR1 SGHKS, CDR2 YYEKEE (reference sequence). The trim removed 3 bases at V and 0 bases at J, leaving 5 bases unmatched. There are 16 residues in the CDR3. The CDR3, as DNA: TGTGCCAGCAGCTCAGGGACAGGTTATAGCAATCAGCCCCAGCATTTT. This translates into CASSSGTGYSNQPQHF.

This clone was detected only a few times. The chain recombines TRBV6-6 with TRBJ1-5; D unclear. Germline V gene lookup returns CDR1 MNHNY and CDR2 SVGAGI (reference sequence). Trimming cost V 5 bases and J 3 bases, with 11 bases left between them. The CDR3 contains 14 residues. This chain's CDR3 is CASSRSGLNQPQHF. The CDR3 region has the DNA TGTGCCAGCAGTCGATCCGGCCTCAATCAGCCCCAGCATTTT.

This chain connects TRBV2 to TRBJ2-5, with D tentatively TRBD2 (6 bases). Trimming stripped 4 bases from V and 5 bases from J, with 17 bases between. Germline CDR1 is SNHLY and CDR2 is FYNNEI. This CDR3 contains 15 residues. The DNA for the CDR3 is TGTGCCAGCAGTGGACAGACTGCGAGCGGGGAGACCCAGTACTTC. Its protein product is CASSGQTASGETQYF.

The chain couples TRBV30 to TRBJ1-2, with 7 bases fitting TRBD1. Trimming cost V 0 bases and J 9 bases; bases outside gene matches: 1. The germline V gene encodes CDR1 GTSNPN and CDR2 SVGIG (reference sequence). This CDR3 comprises 11 residues. The CDR3 sequence: CAWSVGGSYTF. As DNA, the CDR3 is TGTGCCTGGAGTGTAGGGGGCAGCTACACCTTC.

V usage is TRBV9 and J usage is TRBJ1-1; no clear D gene. The V end was cut by 2 bases, the J end by 6 bases, with 14 bases between. Germline V gives CDR1 SGDLS, CDR2 YYNGEE. There are 14 residues in the CDR3. DNA of the CDR3: TGTGCCAGCAGCGTGGGCTGGGCAGCCCCTGAAGCTTTCTTT. Residues: CASSVGWAAPEAFF.

This clone has just one count. This chain joins TRBV5-1 and TRBJ2-1; D is possibly TRBD1 or TRBD2 (5 bases each). The length of the CDR3 is 15 residues. Germline lookup yields CDR1 SGHRS and CDR2 YFSETQ. Trimming removed 4 bases from V and 0 bases from J, with 11 bases in between. In DNA, the CDR3 is TGCGCCAGCAGCATTGGGGGAAGCTCCTACAATGAGCAGTTCTTC. Translation gives CASSIGGSSYNEQFF.

The CDR3 coding sequence is TGTGCCAGCAGTGAAGCGCTTCGGACCTCCTACGAGCAGTACTTC. It yields the protein CASSEALRTSYEQYF. This chain connects TRBV6-1 to TRBJ2-7, with unresolved D. CDR1 MNHNS and CDR2 SASEGT come from the germline V gene. V dropped 0 bases and J dropped 0 bases, with 9 bases sitting between them. The CDR3 extends over 15 amino acids.

With respect to this clone: In the same sample, other DNA sequences code for this CDR3. The J gene is TRBJ2-5, the V gene TRBV6-6; TRBD2 is a possible D gene (7 bases). Germline V gene sequence: CDR1 MNHNY, CDR2 SVGAGI (reference sequence). This CDR3 comprises 16 residues. Trimming took 0 bases from V and 2 from J, leaving 13 bases between them. The CDR3 bases are TGTGCCAGCAGTTACTCGACAAGGGGGGGTCAAGAGACCCAGTACTTC. The encoded protein is CASSYSTRGGQETQYF.

The chain carries TRBV5-8 and TRBJ2-5, with 9 bases that match TRBD2. The ends lost 3 bases at V and 7 bases at J; junction bases unmatched: 10. Per germline, CDR1 SGHTS and CDR2 YDEGEE. The CDR3 has 15 residues. In DNA, the CDR3 is TGTGCCAGCAGCTCACCGATAGCGGGGGAAGGGACCCAGTACTTC. Its protein product is CASSSPIAGEGTQYF.

V is TRBV7-6 and J is TRBJ2-2; 8 bases are a match to TRBD2. V shed 4 bases and J 4 bases; nucleotides not matched to a gene: 5. Germline CDR1 and CDR2: SGHVS and FNYEAQ. The CDR3 runs 15 residues. In DNA, the CDR3 is TGTGCCAGCAGCTCGGGGGGGCCAGGCACCGGGGAGCTGTTTTTT. Translated: CASSSGGPGTGELFF.

The CDR3 DNA is TGCGCCAGCAGCCACCGGGACAGGGCGAACGGGGAGCTGTTTTTT. Its protein is CASSHRDRANGELFF. The chain links TRBV4-1 to TRBJ2-2, with TRBD1 matching over 9 bases. Trimming removed 3 bases from V and 7 bases from J; junction bases left unmatched: 6. This CDR3 region has 15 residues. Looked up from germline, CDR1 is MGHRA and CDR2 is YSYEKL.

V is TRBV6-6 and J is TRBJ1-5; possibly TRBD1 for D (5 bases). This CDR3 contains 14 residues. Trimming removed 6 bases from V and 0 bases from J, with 9 bases in between. Germline assignment: CDR1 MNHNY and CDR2 SVGAGI (reference sequence). CDR3 sequence (DNA): TGTGCCAGCAGGGCTGGGGGTAGCAATCAGCCCCAGCATTTT. This translates into CASRAGGSNQPQHF.

V and J are TRBV7-2 and TRBJ1-4, with 7 bases lining up with TRBD1. This CDR3 comprises 14 residues. Looked up from germline, CDR1 is SGHTA and CDR2 is FQGNSA. The V segment lost 5 bases and the J segment 8 bases; nucleotides outside the gene matches: 8. CDR3 region: CASSKGQREEKLFF. In DNA, the CDR3 is TGTGCCAGCAGCAAGGGACAGAGGGAAGAAAAACTGTTTTTT.

As to this clone: The sample has other DNA sequences that encode this CDR3 too. The CDR3 DNA follows: TGTGCCAGCAGCTTAGGGAGAGCTAACTATGGCTACACCTTC. Encoded protein: CASSLGRANYGYTF. The J gene is TRBJ1-2, the V gene TRBV7-2; D remains ambiguous. Between the trimmed V and J ends, which lost 1 base and 0 bases, there was a span of 6 bases. CDR3 size: 14 residues. Germline CDR1 is SGHTA and CDR2 is FQGNSA. Supplemented by reference TRBV7-2 and TRBJ1-2, the full variable domain reads GAGVSQSPSNKVTEKGKDVELRCDPISGHTALYWYRQSLGQGLEFLIYFQGNSAPDKSGLPSDRFSAERTGGSVSTLTIQRTQQEDSAVYLCASSLGRANYGYTFGSGTRLTVV.

The CDR3 nucleotides read TGTGCCAGCAGCCCTTCGGGCGGGAGCGCTTACGAGCAGTACTTC. Amino acid sequence: CASSPSGGSAYEQYF. V and J are TRBV4-2 and TRBJ2-7; 7 bases are shared with TRBD2. This CDR3 is 15 amino acids long. The ends lost 4 bases at V and 4 bases at J; junction bases unmatched: 10. Per the germline V gene, CDR1 is LGHNA and CDR2 is YNFKEQ.

This chain uses TRBV18 with TRBJ1-2, with a possible D match to TRBD1 (5 bases). The germline gives CDR1 KGHSH, CDR2 LQKENI. The CDR3 runs to 14 residues. V dropped 6 bases and J dropped 1 base, with 12 bases sitting between them. The CDR3 bases are TGTGCCAGCTCGTCCCGGGACGGTAACTATGGCTACACCTTC. This gives the protein CASSSRDGNYGYTF.

The chain uses TRBV7-8 and TRBJ2-1; D possibly corresponds to TRBD1 (5 bases). From germline, CDR1 is SGHVS and CDR2 FQNEAQ. V lost 5 bases and J lost 5, with 19 bases in between. This CDR3 has 16 amino acids. The DNA of the CDR3 is TGTGCCAGCAGCCAGTCCGTGAGACAGACGGACAATGAGCAGTTCTTC. This codes for CASSQSVRQTDNEQFF.

V is TRBV9 and J is TRBJ1-5, with TRBD1 identical over 9 bases. Trimming removed 2 bases from V and 4 bases from J; junction bases left unmatched: 4. This CDR3 has 15 amino acids. Per the germline V gene, CDR1 is SGDLS and CDR2 is YYNGEE. CDR3 sequence reads: CASSVGTGRNQPQHF. Here the CDR3 DNA reads TGTGCCAGCAGCGTCGGGACAGGGAGAAATCAGCCCCAGCATTTT. Full variable domain (remainder filled in from reference TRBV9 and TRBJ1-5): DSGVTQTPKHLITATGQRVTLRCSPRSGDLSVYWYQQSLDQGLQFLIQYYNGEERAKGNILERFSAQQFPDLHSELNLSSLELGDSALYFCASSVGTGRNQPQHFGDGTRLSIL.